Listed below are T cell receptor beta chains from one sample, sequenced in a study of blood T cells in healthy people across ages. TCRdb ran MiXCR on the 5' RACE reads and lists one entry per CDR3 protein. The repertoire holds approximately 780,000 distinct CDR3 sequences, with roughly 24% as singletons. This same sample was also part of a study on T cells of mothers and their children.

Sequenced sample: blood. The receptors derive from a boy younger than 18 in good health. Both conserved end residues are part of each CDR3. The order of the fields is V gene, CDR3 length, D gene, clone size, J gene, CDR3 protein, CDR3 DNA. The D gene is left open where the match is weak. Rows may omit the clone size; those that give it use once, few, many or a size class.

>TRBV4-2|16|TRBD1|.|TRBJ1-2
CASSQVSETGGYGYTF
TGTGCCAGCAGCCAAGTCTCGGAGACAGGGGGCTATGGCTACACCTTC
>TRBV10-2|15|.|many|TRBJ2-5
CASSEYRGAQETQYF
TGCGCCAGCAGTGAATACCGGGGGGCGCAAGAGACCCAGTACTTC
>TRBV10-1|15|.|.|TRBJ1-1
CASSDEGAQNTEAFF
TGCGCCAGCAGTGACGAAGGGGCCCAGAACACTGAAGCTTTCTTT
>TRBV7-9|15|TRBD2|few|TRBJ2-1
CASSLRGAKYNEQFF
TGTGCCAGCAGCCTGCGGGGGGCAAAGTACAATGAGCAGTTCTTC
>TRBV29-1|11|.|.|TRBJ1-2
CSVEGDYGYTF
TGCAGCGTTGAAGGGGACTATGGCTACACCTTC
>TRBV2|13|TRBD1|few|TRBJ2-1
CASIWTGANEQFF
TGTGCCAGCATTTGGACAGGGGCGAATGAGCAGTTCTTC
>TRBV19|15|.|.|TRBJ2-2
CASSIRTVNTGELFF
TGTGCCAGTAGTATCCGGACAGTGAACACCGGGGAGCTGTTTTTT
>TRBV9|16|.|few|TRBJ1-3
CASSEKQEEAGNTIYF
TGTGCCAGCAGTGAGAAACAGGAAGAGGCTGGAAACACCATATATTTT
>TRBV12-3/TRBV12-4|14|TRBD1|.|TRBJ2-4
CASGTGTGRTIQYF
TGTGCCAGCGGGACCGGGACAGGGAGGACCATTCAGTACTTC
>TRBV6-1|13|.|few|TRBJ2-3
CASSEGRTDTQYF
TGTGCCAGCAGTGAAGGCAGAACAGATACGCAGTATTTT
>TRBV4-1|15|.|few|TRBJ1-6
CASSQVTEYNSPLHF
TGCGCCAGCAGCCAAGTTACAGAGTATAATTCACCCCTCCACTTT
>TRBV9|16|TRBD2|few|TRBJ2-4
CASSPSGGRILDIQYF
TGTGCCAGCAGCCCTAGCGGGGGGCGCATCTTAGACATTCAGTACTTC
>TRBV6-5|16|.|.|TRBJ1-6
CASSYSGDTFNSPLHF
TGTGCCAGCAGTTACTCCGGGGACACCTTTAATTCACCCCTCCACTTT
>TRBV7-3|12|.|.|TRBJ2-3
CASSLPGATQYF
TGTGCCAGCAGCTTACCCGGGGCCACGCAGTATTTT
>TRBV7-9|13|.|.|TRBJ2-5
CASSPDDRETQYF
TGTGCCAGCAGTCCTGATGACAGGGAGACCCAGTACTTC
>TRBV28|13|.|.|TRBJ1-2
CASIPVKGGGYTF
TGTGCCAGCATTCCAGTCAAGGGAGGGGGCTACACCTTC
>TRBV12-3/TRBV12-4|13|.|few|TRBJ1-5
CASSSFRGQPQHF
TGTGCCAGCAGTTCATTCAGGGGTCAGCCCCAGCATTTT
>TRBV25-1|14|.|many|TRBJ2-5
CASSESGSQETQYF
TGTGCCAGCAGTGAATCCGGCAGCCAAGAGACCCAGTACTTC
>TRBV6-6|13|.|once|TRBJ1-1
CASSKEGGTEAFF
TGTGCCAGCAGTAAGGAGGGGGGAACTGAAGCTTTCTTT
>TRBV12-3/TRBV12-4|14|.|.|TRBJ1-4
CASRDTSTNEKLFF
TGTGCCAGCAGGGACACTTCAACTAATGAAAAACTGTTTTTT
>TRBV7-3|15|.|.|TRBJ1-2
CASSPGPPMDYGYTF
TGTGCCAGCAGCCCGGGACCCCCGATGGACTATGGCTACACCTTC
>TRBV27|14|.|.|TRBJ1-2
CASSLSGINYGYTF
TGTGCCAGCAGTTTAAGTGGCATTAACTATGGCTACACCTTC
>TRBV20-1|13|TRBD1|few|TRBJ2-5
CSARGQGRETQYF
TGCAGTGCTAGGGGACAGGGAAGAGAGACCCAGTACTTC
>TRBV18|14|.|.|TRBJ1-4
CASSPSRGHEKLFF
TGTGCCAGCTCACCCTCCCGGGGGCACGAAAAACTGTTTTTT